This paragraph covers one TCR beta chain sequence. Antigen specificity is unknown. This sample stems from a study of early T cells in non-severe SARS-CoV-2 infection. For the study at large: With bulk RNA from unsorted whole blood as input, sequencing yielded unpaired chains. Study observations and caveats: The study's VDJdb matching favored anti-spike CD8 responses and missed private and CD4 specificities.

Germline V gives CDR1 SGHVS, CDR2 FNYEAQ. Deletions cut 2 bases from V and 7 bases from J, with 6 bases between. The CDR3 sequence is 12 residues long. Researchers attached unique molecular identifiers to individual cDNA molecules. Via MiXCR, TCRdb re-called the 5' RACE reads, giving one row per CDR3 protein. Of tens of thousands of distinct CDR3 sequences listed, 12% were seen once; the top ten hold about 1.6%. The chain employs TRBV7-6 and TRBJ2-1; D gene uncertain. This receptor was identified in an adult who was a healthcare worker with PCR-confirmed SARS-CoV-2 infection or an uninfected control (not recorded which). The specimen sequenced was whole blood. CDR3 bases: TGTGCCAGCAGCTTACCACCTAATGAGCAGTTCTTC. Translation: CASSLPPNEQFF.